Listed here is a single TCR beta chain. Assay: immunoSEQ multiplex PCR; the TCRdb copy retains only in-frame clones and omits some. The sample holds around 390,000 clones; about 83% are singletons and the top ten take around 9.3%. V was trimmed by 6 bases and J by 6 bases, leaving 18 bases between them. CDR1 and CDR2 from the germline V gene are MNHEY and SVGEGT. The CDR3 has 15 amino acids. The data belong to a study of blood T cell repertoires in COVID-19. Material: PBMCs or T cells enriched from blood (not recorded which). This chain joins TRBV6-2 or TRBV6-3 and TRBJ1-5, with a weak D call TRBD1 (6 bases). The TCR originated in a woman between 50 and 59 years old who had recovered from COVID-19. CDR3 in amino acids: CASSPSQGWGQPQHF. CDR3 coding DNA: TGTGCCAGCAGCCCATCCCAGGGGTGGGGTCAGCCCCAGCATTTT.